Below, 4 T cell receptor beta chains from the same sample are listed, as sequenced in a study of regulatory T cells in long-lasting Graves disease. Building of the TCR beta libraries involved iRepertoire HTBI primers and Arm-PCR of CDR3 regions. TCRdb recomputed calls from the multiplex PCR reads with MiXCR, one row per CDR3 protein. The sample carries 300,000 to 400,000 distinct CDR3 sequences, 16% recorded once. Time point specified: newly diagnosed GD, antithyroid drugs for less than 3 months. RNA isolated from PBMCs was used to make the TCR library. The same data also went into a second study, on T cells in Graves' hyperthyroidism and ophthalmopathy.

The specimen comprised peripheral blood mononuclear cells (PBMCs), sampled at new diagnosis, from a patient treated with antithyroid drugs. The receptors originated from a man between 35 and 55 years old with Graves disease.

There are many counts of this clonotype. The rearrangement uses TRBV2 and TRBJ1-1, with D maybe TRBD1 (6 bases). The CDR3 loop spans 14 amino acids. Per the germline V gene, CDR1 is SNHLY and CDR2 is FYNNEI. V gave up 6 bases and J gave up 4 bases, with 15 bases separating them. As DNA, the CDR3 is TGTGCCAGCAGCATCGAGGGGGTCGGCACTGAAGCTTTCTTT. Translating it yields CASSIEGVGTEAFF. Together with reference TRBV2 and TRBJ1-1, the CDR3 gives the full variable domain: EPEVTQTPSHQVTQMGQEVILRCVPISNHLYFYWYRQILGQKVEFLVSFYNNEISEKSEIFDDQFSVERPDGSNFTLKIRSTKLEDSAMYFCASSIEGVGTEAFFGQGTRLTVV.

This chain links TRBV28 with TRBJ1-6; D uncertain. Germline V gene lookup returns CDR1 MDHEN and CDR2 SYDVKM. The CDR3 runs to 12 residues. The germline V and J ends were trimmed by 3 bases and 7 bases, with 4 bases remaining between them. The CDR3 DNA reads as TGTGCCAGCAGTTTTTTAAATTCACCCCTCCACTTT. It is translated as CASSFLNSPLHF.

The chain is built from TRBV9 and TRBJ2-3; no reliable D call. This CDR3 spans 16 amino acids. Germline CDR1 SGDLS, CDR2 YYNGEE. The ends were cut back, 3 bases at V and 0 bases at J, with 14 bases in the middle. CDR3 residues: CASSDDSPISTDTQYF. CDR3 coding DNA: TGTGCCAGCAGCGACGATAGCCCAATAAGCACAGATACGCAGTATTTT.

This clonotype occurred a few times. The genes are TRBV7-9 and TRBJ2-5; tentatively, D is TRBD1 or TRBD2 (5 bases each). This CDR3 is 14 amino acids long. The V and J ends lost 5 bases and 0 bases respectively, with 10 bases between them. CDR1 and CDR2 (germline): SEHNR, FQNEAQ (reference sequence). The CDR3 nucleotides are TGTGCCAGCAGCCCGGGACGGTACCAAGAGACCCAGTACTTC. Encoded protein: CASSPGRYQETQYF.